The following is a TCR beta chain sequence with its context. The CDR3 runs to 17 residues. With 4 bases removed from V and 0 bases from J, the gap between germline ends came to 13 bases. Germline loops: CDR1 SNHLY, CDR2 FYNNEI. The data were taken from a study of shared clonotypes between healthy human individuals. Turning to the study itself: The donor group consisted of two women and a few men, aged 18 to 49.

Sequencing used immunoSEQ multiplex PCR; TCRdb keeps in-frame clones, though not all of them. The sample carries 450,000 to 500,000 clones, around 73% recorded once. The sequence came from a woman in her forties in good health. Some clones in this sample may be carry-over from other donors' samples. The chain has TRBV2 and TRBJ1-6; a weak D match, TRBD1 (5 bases). The source material was PBMCs. For the CDR3, the DNA is TGTGCCAGCAGTGCGGGGCGCGCGAGCTCCTATAATTCACCCCTCCACTTT. Residues: CASSAGRASSYNSPLHF.